This T cell receptor beta chain was profiled in a study of early stage breast cancer tumors. This clone was detected a few times. Data came from immunoSEQ multiplex PCR; TCRdb stores just in-frame clones and leaves some out. The repertoire holds under 45,000 clones, with around 73% as singletons. Input material: blood. This sequence originates from a person aged 45-65 years with breast cancer.

The CDR3 spells CASSLGGALRNQPQHF. Here the CDR3 DNA reads TGTGCCAGCAGCTTGGGCGGGGCCCTTCGCAATCAGCCCCAGCATTTT. The gene calls are TRBV7-8 and TRBJ1-5, with a tentative D call TRBD1 (5 bases). With 3 bases removed from V and 2 bases from J, the gap between germline ends came to 14 bases. The CDR3 sequence is 16 residues long. Germline CDR1 SGHVS, CDR2 FQNEAQ.